Below are 31 T cell receptor beta chains sequenced from a single sample in a study of blood T cell repertoires in COVID-19. The protocol was immunoSEQ multiplex PCR, while the TCRdb copy is restricted to in-frame clones and leaves out a portion. The sample consists of about 130,000 clones, around 89% of them appearing once. The specimen was peripheral blood. Source of these receptors: a man in his sixties with COVID-19, enrolled during active disease.

CDR3: CSVEGTQETQYF. The CDR3, as DNA: TGCAGCGTTGAAGGGACACAAGAGACCCAGTACTTC. This chain connects TRBV29-1 to TRBJ2-5; TRBD1 might be the D (5 bases). Trimming removed 1 base from V and 2 bases from J, with 5 bases in between. This CDR3 has 12 residues. CDR1 and CDR2 from the germline V gene are SQVTM and ANQGSEA.

This chain uses TRBV7-6 with TRBJ1-6; TRBD1 is a possible D gene (5 bases). The CDR3 totals 15 residues. The germline gives CDR1 SGHVS, CDR2 FNYEAQ. Trimming removed 3 bases from V and 6 bases from J, with 12 bases in between. The chain's CDR3 is CASSFSAGSNSPLHF. In nucleotides, the CDR3 is TGTGCCAGCAGCTTCTCGGCAGGGTCTAATTCACCCCTCCACTTT.

The chain combines TRBV9 with TRBJ1-2; TRBD1 matches at 7 bases. Trimming took 0 bases from V and 7 from J; bases not matched to a gene: 6. The CDR3 has 14 residues. Germline V gene lookup returns CDR1 SGDLS and CDR2 YYNGEE. The CDR3 DNA follows: TGTGCCAGCAGCGTAGCGGCACAGGGGACTGGCTACACCTTC. Its translation: CASSVAAQGTGYTF.

This chain uses TRBV12-3 or TRBV12-4 with TRBJ1-3; no firm D call. This CDR3 has 13 amino acids. V shed 1 base and J shed 3 bases, with 4 bases lying between them. The DNA of the CDR3 is TGTGCCAGCAGTTTAGGTAGTGGAAACACCATATATTTT. This encodes CASSLGSGNTIYF.

V is TRBV24-1 and J is TRBJ2-2, with 7 bases aligning to TRBD1. Germline V CDR1 and CDR2: KGHDR, SFDVKD. This CDR3 region has 15 residues. V was clipped by 2 bases and J by 4 bases; unmatched bases: 3. The DNA for the CDR3 is TGTGCCACCAGTGATTCCAGGGGGTTCACCGGGGAGCTGTTTTTT. Amino acid sequence: CATSDSRGFTGELFF.

The V and J genes are TRBV7-2 and TRBJ1-3; 8 bases map to TRBD1. The CDR3 totals 18 residues. The junction had 12 bases not matched to a gene; V was cut back by 5 bases and J by 0 bases. Germline CDR1 SGHTA, CDR2 FQGNSA. CDR3 nucleotide sequence: TGTGCCAGCAGCCCTGGGGGGGACAGGTTCTTCTCTGGAAACACCATATATTTT. Translation: CASSPGGDRFFSGNTIYF.

V gene TRBV30 combines with J gene TRBJ1-1; 7 nucleotides match TRBD1. The CDR3 spans 13 residues. The V segment lost 3 bases and the J segment 4 bases; nucleotides outside the gene matches: 5. Germline V CDR1 and CDR2: GTSNPN, SVGIG (reference sequence). Here the CDR3 DNA reads TGTGCCTGGAGCGCTAGGGGGCCCACTGAAGCTTTCTTT. Protein sequence: CAWSARGPTEAFF.

This clone has only a few counts. This sequence joins TRBV5-4 and TRBJ1-4; D is unclear. Trimming left V 4 bases short and J 2 bases short, with 9 bases between. The CDR3 spans 14 residues. In germline, CDR1 is SGHNT, CDR2 YYREEE (reference sequence). The CDR3 coding sequence is TGTGCCAGCAGCCCGGGAGGGACTAATGAAAAACTGTTTTTT. It is translated as CASSPGGTNEKLFF. The variable domain in full, with the rest retrieved from reference TRBV5-4 and TRBJ1-4, is ETGVTQSPTHLIKTRGQQVTLRCSSQSGHNTVSWYQQALGQGPQFIFQYYREEENGRGNFPPRFSGLQFPNYSSELNVNALELDDSALYLCASSPGGTNEKLFFGSGTQLSVL.

V gene TRBV15 combines with J gene TRBJ2-3; 8 bases align to TRBD2. The V segment lost 3 bases and the J segment 0 bases; nucleotides outside the gene matches: 5. Germline-derived CDR1 and CDR2 are LNHNV and YYDKDF (reference sequence). The CDR3 is 16 amino acids. The CDR3 DNA is TGTGCCACCAGCAGTCCCGGGGGGGAAAGCACAGATACGCAGTATTTT. This codes for CATSSPGGESTDTQYF.

The chain uses TRBV6-5 and TRBJ2-3; TRBD2 aligns across 9 bases. The CDR3 is 15 amino acids. Germline trimming cut 6 bases from V and 6 bases from J; bases unmatched to any gene: 10. Germline V gene data show CDR1 as MNHEY and CDR2 as SVGAGI. The CDR3 DNA follows: TGTGCCAGCAGCGATAGCGGGGGCGCTTCGGATACGCAGTATTTT. Protein: CASSDSGGASDTQYF.

The CDR3 region is CASSLDSYGYTF. The CDR3 bases are TGTGCCAGCAGTCTAGACAGCTATGGCTACACCTTC. V and J are TRBV28 and TRBJ1-2, with D perhaps TRBD1 (5 bases). V was pared by 5 bases and J by 4 bases, with 8 bases between. CDR3 length: 12 residues. Per germline, CDR1 MDHEN and CDR2 SYDVKM.

The chain is built from TRBV3-1 (or the pseudogene TRBV3-2) and TRBJ2-7; TRBD1 matches at 9 bases. V lost 3 bases, J lost 1 base, and 7 bases stayed unmatched. The V gene's germline CDR1 is LGHDT and CDR2 YNNKEL (reference sequence). The CDR3 extends over 16 amino acids. CDR3 sequence reads: CASSQTQGTGSYEQYF. The CDR3 nucleotides read TGTGCCAGCAGCCAGACACAGGGGACAGGGTCCTACGAGCAGTACTTC.

The chain joins TRBV9 to TRBJ1-2; perhaps TRBD1 as D (6 bases). Germline V gene lookup returns CDR1 SGDLS and CDR2 YYNGEE. The CDR3 sequence is 15 residues long. With 0 bases removed from V and 4 bases from J, the gap between germline ends came to 13 bases. The CDR3 coding sequence is TGTGCCAGCAGCGTAGCTGTCAGGGGAAGCTATGGCTACACCTTC. Its protein product is CASSVAVRGSYGYTF.

The rearrangement links TRBV5-4 to TRBJ2-5, with 7 bases aligning to TRBD1. This CDR3 region has 14 residues. Germline CDR1 SGHNT, CDR2 YYREEE (reference sequence). J gave up 5 bases and V 2 bases, and 6 bases lay outside the gene matches. The CDR3: CASSLTGDGETQYF. In DNA form, the CDR3 reads TGTGCCAGCAGCTTAACAGGGGATGGGGAGACCCAGTACTTC.

The gene calls are TRBV5-1 and TRBJ2-7; 7 bases line up with TRBD1. The CDR3 sequence is 14 residues long. Trimming cost V 1 base and J 3 bases; bases outside gene matches: 4. Looked up from germline, CDR1 is SGHRS and CDR2 is YFSETQ. The CDR3 is CASSLNRGIYEQYF. The CDR3 nucleotides read TGCGCCAGCAGCTTGAACAGGGGAATCTACGAGCAGTACTTC.

The chain joins TRBV5-1 to TRBJ1-4; D may be TRBD1 (5 bases). This CDR3 has 15 residues. CDR1 is SGHRS, CDR2 YFSETQ, per germline. V was trimmed by 3 bases and J by 2 bases, leaving 11 bases between them. This CDR3 reads CASSSAGSTNEKLFF. CDR3 in DNA: TGCGCCAGCAGCTCAGCAGGGTCTACTAATGAAAAACTGTTTTTT.

The V and J genes are TRBV27 and TRBJ2-3; 15 positions agree with TRBD2. Germline V CDR1 and CDR2: MNHEY, SMNVEV (reference sequence). Trimming cost V 6 bases and J 3 bases; bases outside gene matches: 7. The CDR3 runs 17 residues. The CDR3 region has the DNA TGTGCCAGCAGACGGACTAGCGGGGGGGCCTGGACAGATACGCAGTATTTT. Its translation: CASRRTSGGAWTDTQYF.

The chain is built from TRBV11-2 and TRBJ2-7; D unresolved. V shed 5 bases and J shed 0 bases, with 11 bases lying between them. In germline, CDR1 is SGHAT, CDR2 FQNNGV. The CDR3 is made up of 14 amino acids. This chain's CDR3 is CASSPTDASYEQYF. CDR3 coding DNA: TGTGCCAGCAGCCCGACTGATGCCTCCTACGAGCAGTACTTC.

The chain links TRBV5-1 to TRBJ2-3, with D uncertain. CDR3 size: 14 residues. CDR1 and CDR2 (germline): SGHRS, YFSETQ. V was shortened by 1 base and J by 2 bases, with 8 bases between the two germline ends. The CDR3 reads CASSLIPSTDTQYF. In DNA, the CDR3 is TGCGCCAGCAGCTTGATCCCTTCCACAGATACGCAGTATTTT.

CDR3 sequence: CASSIYTRATNEKLFF. The CDR3 DNA follows: TGCGCCAGCAGTATTTACACCAGGGCAACTAATGAAAAACTGTTTTTT. The rearrangement links TRBV5-1 to TRBJ1-4; D is perhaps TRBD1 (5 bases). Trimming took 5 bases from V and 0 from J, leaving 14 bases between them. Germline CDR1 reads SGHRS; CDR2 reads YFSETQ. The CDR3 extends over 16 amino acids.

The rearrangement joins TRBV5-1 to TRBJ1-1, with TRBD1 identical over 9 bases. Germline lookup yields CDR1 SGHRS and CDR2 YFSETQ. The ends lost 0 bases at V and 5 bases at J; junction bases unmatched: 14. This CDR3 region has 18 residues. As DNA, the CDR3 is TGCGCCAGCAGCTTGGATTGGGTCGGGACAGGGAAGGGTACTGAAGCTTTCTTT. It translates to CASSLDWVGTGKGTEAFF.

Here the CDR3 reads CASSLSQETQYF. The CDR3, as DNA: TGTGCCAGTAGTCTATCCCAAGAGACCCAGTACTTC. The rearrangement uses TRBV19 and TRBJ2-5; no firm D call. CDR3 length: 12 amino acids. Germline V lookup: CDR1 LNHDA, CDR2 SQIVND (reference sequence). V dropped 5 bases and J dropped 1 base, with 5 bases sitting between them.

The sample holds one count of this clone. At one boundary the junction diverges from the germline segment, which might be a read error. This chain uses TRBV7-9 with TRBJ2-7, with D possibly matching TRBD1 (6 bases). The CDR3 extends over 9 amino acids. Germline CDR1 reads SEHNR; CDR2 reads FQNEAQ (reference sequence). The CDR3 DNA is TGTGCCAGCAGCGGTACAGGGCCCTTC. The encoded protein is CASSGTGPF.

This rearrangement joins TRBV12-3 or TRBV12-4 to TRBJ1-1; weak D call: TRBD1 (6 bases). V lost 7 bases, J lost 2 bases, and 11 bases lay in between. The CDR3 sequence is 13 residues long. Here the CDR3 DNA reads TGTGCCAGCATCCAACAGGGAAACACTGAAGCTTTCTTT. It codes for CASIQQGNTEAFF.

Only one count was recorded for this clone. V and J are TRBV9 and TRBJ1-2; 7 nucleotides align to TRBD1. The germline CDR1 and CDR2 sequences are SGDLS and YYNGEE. CDR3 length equals 14 residues. V was pared by 0 bases and J by 8 bases, with 7 bases of the junction left unmatched. The CDR3 here is CASSVVGQGGGYTF. The CDR3 nucleotides read TGTGCCAGCAGCGTAGTCGGGCAGGGGGGCGGCTACACCTTC.

The chain recombines TRBV19 with TRBJ2-5; 7 positions match TRBD1. This CDR3 region has 16 residues. V lost 2 bases, J lost 0 bases, and 6 bases stayed unmatched. Germline V gives CDR1 LNHDA, CDR2 SQIVND (reference sequence). Here the CDR3 DNA reads TGTGCCAGTAGTATAACCCCCGGGACAGACCAAGAGACCCAGTACTTC. Translation: CASSITPGTDQETQYF. Looking up the rest from reference TRBV19 and TRBJ2-5 gives the full variable domain: DGGITQSPKYLFRKEGQNVTLSCEQNLNHDAMYWYRQDPGQGLRLIYYSQIVNDFQKGDIAEGYSVSREKKESFPLTVTSAQKNPTAFYLCASSITPGTDQETQYFGPGTRLLVL.

This chain uses TRBV30 with TRBJ1-1, with TRBD1 identical over 7 bases. V lost 2 bases, J lost 1 base, and 10 bases stayed unmatched. The germline V gene has CDR1 GTSNPN and CDR2 SVGIG (reference sequence). The CDR3 is 16 amino acids. CDR3 DNA sequence: TGTGCCTGGAGTAGCTGGACAGGAATAAGGAACACTGAAGCTTTCTTT. This codes for CAWSSWTGIRNTEAFF.

The chain uses TRBV5-1 and TRBJ1-6; tentatively, D is TRBD1 (5 bases). The CDR3 runs 13 residues. CDR1 SGHRS and CDR2 YFSETQ come from the germline V gene. Trimming took off 4 bases at V and 8 bases at J, with 10 bases between the two ends. CDR3 protein: CASSPEGDSPLHF. The CDR3 nucleotides are TGCGCCAGCAGCCCGGAAGGGGATTCACCCCTCCACTTT. Full variable domain (rest looked up from reference TRBV5-1 and TRBJ1-6): KAGVTQTPRYLIKTRGQQVTLSCSPISGHRSVSWYQQTPGQGLQFLFEYFSETQRNKGNFPGRFSGRQFSNSRSEMNVSTLELGDSALYLCASSPEGDSPLHFGNGTRLTVT.

The chain is built from TRBV9 and TRBJ2-5; D is possibly TRBD1 (5 bases). The CDR3 is made up of 15 amino acids. Trimming left V 0 bases short and J 4 bases short, with 13 bases between. Germline V gene sequence: CDR1 SGDLS, CDR2 YYNGEE. CDR3 in DNA: TGTGCCAGCAGCGTAGCTGGACATAAGTTAGAGACCCAGTACTTC. Its translation: CASSVAGHKLETQYF.

V and J are TRBV12-3 or TRBV12-4 and TRBJ1-2; TRBD1 might be the D (5 bases). The ends were cut back, 7 bases at V and 6 bases at J, with 12 bases in the middle. CDR3 length: 12 amino acids. CDR3: CASTWGGDGYTF. CDR3 nucleotide sequence: TGTGCCAGCACCTGGGGGGGGGATGGCTACACCTTC.

The chain is built from TRBV18 and TRBJ2-6, with D uncertain. The CDR3 is 17 residues long. With 6 bases removed from V and 0 bases from J, the gap between germline ends came to 15 bases. Germline loops: CDR1 KGHSH, CDR2 LQKENI. Written as DNA, the CDR3 is TGTGCCAGCTCCCCCAGGATTTCTAACTCTGGGGCCAACGTCCTGACTTTC. Translated: CASSPRISNSGANVLTF.